These 18 T cell receptor beta chains came from one sample sequenced in a study of CD8 T cells in ankylosing spondylitis. General study points: Seemingly distinctive of ankylosing spondylitis blood was a TCR beta motif formed by eight highly homologous variants.

TCRdb recomputed calls from the 5' RACE reads with MiXCR, one row per CDR3 protein. The table lists under 550,000 distinct CDR3 sequences, about 24% of them singletons, with roughly 0.8% in the top ten. Their target antigens are unknown. The sample consisted of blood, either unsorted or a sorted T cell fraction (not recorded which). The source of these receptors is a male donor with ankylosing spondylitis.

V and J are TRBV10-3 and TRBJ2-5; D may be TRBD1 (5 bases). Germline V gene sequence: CDR1 ENHRY, CDR2 SYGVKD. Trimming removed 3 bases from V and 5 bases from J, with 10 bases in between. The CDR3 runs to 13 residues. CDR3 region: CAISEGVGETQYF. The CDR3 nucleotides are TGTGCCATCAGTGAAGGGGTTGGGGAGACCCAGTACTTC.

This sequence joins TRBV20-1 and TRBJ1-1; 7 nucleotides agree with TRBD1. Germline CDR1 reads DFQATT; CDR2 reads SNEGSKA (reference sequence). With 5 bases clipped from V and 2 bases from J, the junction kept 5 bases outside the gene matches. The CDR3 sequence is 13 residues long. CDR3 sequence: CSAGGQINTEAFF. The CDR3 region has the DNA TGCAGTGCTGGGGGACAGATAAACACTGAAGCTTTCTTT.

This clonotype has just a few counts. The chain is built from TRBV10-3 and TRBJ2-1, with D possibly TRBD2 on 6 matching bases. The CDR3 runs 15 residues. Looked up from germline, CDR1 is ENHRY and CDR2 is SYGVKD. Trimming cost V 10 bases and J 2 bases, with 18 bases left between them. CDR3: CATAPGAATYNEQFF. The CDR3 nucleotides are TGTGCCACAGCTCCGGGAGCAGCGACCTACAATGAGCAGTTCTTC.

There are a few counts of this clonotype. This chain connects TRBV10-3 to TRBJ2-7; D not resolved. CDR3 length: 15 amino acids. The germline CDR1 and CDR2 sequences are ENHRY and SYGVKD. V lost 0 bases, J lost 2 bases, and 11 bases lay in between. The CDR3 region is CAISESKHLPYEQYF. The CDR3 DNA sequence: TGTGCCATCAGTGAGTCGAAACATCTTCCCTACGAGCAGTACTTC.

The V gene is TRBV4-2, the J gene TRBJ2-3; TRBD2 aligns across 11 bases. Germline lookup yields CDR1 LGHNA and CDR2 YNFKEQ. The CDR3 consists of 16 residues. Losses at the gene ends were 4 bases for V and 6 bases for J; bases not matched to a gene: 9. The CDR3 reads CASSLSLAGVGDTQYF. The CDR3 DNA reads as TGTGCCAGCAGCCTGTCACTAGCGGGAGTAGGCGATACGCAGTATTTT.

Concerning this clonotype: The junction differs from germline at one of its ends, possibly a read error. V is TRBV7-8 and J is TRBJ1-2; TRBD1 matches 7 bases. The germline CDR1 and CDR2 sequences are SGHVS and FQNEAQ. This CDR3 comprises 13 residues. CDR3 region: CASSLARDSHLAF. CDR3 DNA: TGTGCCAGCAGCTTAGCTAGGGACAGCCACCTCGCCTTC.

This clonotype was observed a few times. The chain recombines TRBV29-1 with TRBJ2-5; TRBD2 matches 7 bases. The CDR3 covers 11 residues. Trimming removed 3 bases from V and 5 bases from J; junction bases left unmatched: 0. Per germline, CDR1 SQVTM and CDR2 ANQGSEA. The CDR3 spells CSVERGETQYF. CDR3 nucleotides: TGCAGCGTTGAGCGGGGGGAGACCCAGTACTTC.

This clonotype was seen many times. This chain joins TRBV5-1 and TRBJ2-1; the D is unclear. Per the germline V gene, CDR1 is SGHRS and CDR2 is YFSETQ. The ends were cut back, 4 bases at V and 5 bases at J, with 16 bases in the middle. The CDR3 sequence is 15 residues long. This chain's CDR3 is CASSALGPRDNEQFF. The CDR3 bases are TGCGCCAGCAGCGCCCTCGGCCCCCGCGACAATGAGCAGTTCTTC. Looking up the rest from reference TRBV5-1 and TRBJ2-1 gives the full variable domain: KAGVTQTPRYLIKTRGQQVTLSCSPISGHRSVSWYQQTPGQGLQFLFEYFSETQRNKGNFPGRFSGRQFSNSRSEMNVSTLELGDSALYLCASSALGPRDNEQFFGPGTRLTVL.

The sample holds a few counts of this clonotype. V usage is TRBV7-8 and J usage is TRBJ2-3, with 7 bases fitting TRBD1. Germline V gene data show CDR1 as SGHVS and CDR2 as FQNEAQ. V was clipped by 1 base and J by 0 bases; unmatched bases: 4. The CDR3 is 16 residues long. The CDR3 DNA is TGTGCCAGCAGCTTAGAAGGACAGGCTAGCACAGATACGCAGTATTTT. It is translated as CASSLEGQASTDTQYF. The whole variable domain, remainder taken from reference TRBV7-8 and TRBJ2-3, is GAGVSQSPRYKVAKRGQDVALRCDPISGHVSLFWYQQALGQGPEFLTYFQNEAQLDKSGLPSDRFFAERPEGSVSTLKIQRTQQEDSAVYLCASSLEGQASTDTQYFGPGTRLTVL.

The chain joins TRBV5-1 to TRBJ1-4; D might be TRBD1 (6 bases). CDR1 is SGHRS and CDR2 is YFSETQ in the germline V gene. V shed 5 bases and J shed 5 bases, with 13 bases lying between them. The CDR3 has 14 amino acids. The CDR3 DNA is TGCGCCAGCAGTCGAGACAGGTTAAATGAAAAACTGTTTTTT. Translating it yields CASSRDRLNEKLFF.

This clonotype was detected a few times. The chain employs TRBV6-1 and TRBJ2-2; D remains unclear. V was cut by 6 bases and J by 0 bases, with 14 bases left in between. Per germline, CDR1 MNHNS and CDR2 SASEGT. The CDR3 consists of 16 residues. This CDR3 reads CASSRMLYTNTGELFF. The CDR3, as DNA: TGTGCCAGCAGCCGTATGTTATACACGAACACCGGGGAGCTGTTTTTT.

The V gene is TRBV7-9, the J gene TRBJ1-6, with D unresolved. The CDR3 is made up of 14 amino acids. V gave up 3 bases and J gave up 9 bases, with 12 bases separating them. Germline V CDR1 and CDR2: SEHNR, FQNEAQ (reference sequence). CDR3 nucleotides: TGTGCCAGCAGCTTGGAGGGCATGGGTTCACCCCTCCACTTT. As protein: CASSLEGMGSPLHF.

J is TRBJ2-3 and V is TRBV5-5; no clear D gene. This CDR3 has 16 amino acids. Germline values: CDR1 SGHKS, CDR2 YYEKEE (reference sequence). Trimming removed 0 bases from V and 2 bases from J, with 13 bases in between. The CDR3 bases are TGTGCCAGCAGCTTGGCGCATATACCTCCCACAGATACGCAGTATTTT. Translated, it gives CASSLAHIPPTDTQYF.

The CDR3 here is CASTKDRNNQPQHF. CDR3 nucleotides: TGTGCCAGCACCAAGGACAGGAACAATCAGCCCCAGCATTTT. V is TRBV27 and J is TRBJ1-5; 7 bases agree with TRBD1. Losses at the gene ends were 7 bases for V and 3 bases for J; bases not matched to a gene: 6. This CDR3 spans 14 amino acids. The V gene's germline CDR1 is MNHEY and CDR2 SMNVEV (reference sequence).

The V and J genes are TRBV7-9 and TRBJ1-1; possibly TRBD1 for D (6 bases). Between the trimmed V and J ends, which lost 5 bases and 8 bases, there was a span of 15 bases. The germline V gene has CDR1 SEHNR and CDR2 FQNEAQ (reference sequence). The CDR3 runs 13 residues. CDR3 coding DNA: TGTGCCAGCAGCCCCCAGGGGCAGGCCGAAGCTTTCTTT. Encoded protein: CASSPQGQAEAFF.

This clonotype was picked up a small number of times. This sequence joins TRBV20-1 and TRBJ2-3; 8 bases map to TRBD2. This CDR3 region has 15 residues. The germline V gene has CDR1 DFQATT and CDR2 SNEGSKA (reference sequence). Trimming at V came to 5 bases and at J to 5 bases, leaving 12 bases not matched to a gene. In DNA form, the CDR3 reads TGCAGTGCTTTTCGACCGGGACTAGGGGGAGATACGCAGTATTTT. It translates to CSAFRPGLGGDTQYF.

This clonotype was found a few times. The V gene is TRBV20-1, the J gene TRBJ2-7, with TRBD2 matching 12 bases. Germline CDR1 and CDR2: DFQATT and SNEGSKA (reference sequence). This CDR3 spans 13 amino acids. V dropped 3 bases and J dropped 7; count of bases not matched to a gene: 4. In DNA form, the CDR3 reads TGCAGTGCTAGGACTAGCGGGAGTGAGGAGCAGTACTTC. It encodes CSARTSGSEEQYF.

This clonotype was detected a few times. This sequence joins TRBV3-1 and TRBJ2-7; 7 bases are a match to TRBD2. Per the germline V gene, CDR1 is LGHDT and CDR2 is YNNKEL (reference sequence). J gave up 7 bases and V 4 bases, and 10 bases lay outside the gene matches. This CDR3 has 14 residues. The CDR3 spells CASSRGEGLGEQYF. The DNA for the CDR3 is TGTGCCAGCAGCCGGGGGGAGGGCCTGGGGGAGCAGTACTTC.